This T cell receptor beta chain originates from a study of OX40 agonist ivuxolimab in advanced cancers. Study information: Recorded diagnoses for dose-escalation patients were hepatocellular carcinoma, melanoma, renal cell or head and neck cancer. The study, taken as a whole, reports: The mean number of expanded clones was higher in CD8+ T cells than in CD4+. Both blood CD4+ and CD8+ T cells showed clonal growth by week 6 at 0.1 to 3.0 mg/kg. Low normalized T-cell clonal expansion also characterized some of the nonresponders.

Germline V CDR1 and CDR2: SGHTS, YDEGEE. Trimming removed 7 bases at V and 0 bases at J, with 10 bases between. This CDR3 contains 13 residues. The data were produced by immunoSEQ multiplex PCR, yet TCRdb's version contains in-frame clones alone and is incomplete. The sample carries some 30,000 clones, 86% recorded once. Notes on this clone: No antigen is known for it.

The clonotype comes from an adult with an advanced solid tumor such as melanoma, head and neck, liver or kidney cancer. This specimen was CD4+ or CD8+ T cells sorted from blood, taken in a trial of the OX40 agonist ivuxolimab. This sequence joins TRBV5-8 and TRBJ1-2, with unresolved D. CDR3 protein: CASVDSSNYGYTF. CDR3 DNA: TGTGCCAGCGTAGATTCCTCTAACTATGGCTACACCTTC.